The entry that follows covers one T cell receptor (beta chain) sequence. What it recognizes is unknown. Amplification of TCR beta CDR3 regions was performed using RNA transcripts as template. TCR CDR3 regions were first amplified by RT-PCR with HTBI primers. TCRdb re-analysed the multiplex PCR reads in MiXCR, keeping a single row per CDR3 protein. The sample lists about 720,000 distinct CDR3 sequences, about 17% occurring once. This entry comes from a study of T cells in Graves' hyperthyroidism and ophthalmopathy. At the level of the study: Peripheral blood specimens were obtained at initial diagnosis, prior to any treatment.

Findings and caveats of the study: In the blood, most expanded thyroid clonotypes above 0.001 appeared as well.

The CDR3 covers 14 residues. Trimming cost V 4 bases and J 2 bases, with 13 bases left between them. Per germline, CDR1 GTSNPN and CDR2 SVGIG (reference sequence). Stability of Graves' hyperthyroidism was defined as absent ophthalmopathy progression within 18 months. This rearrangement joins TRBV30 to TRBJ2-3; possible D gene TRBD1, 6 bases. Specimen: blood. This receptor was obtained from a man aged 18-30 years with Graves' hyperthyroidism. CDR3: CAWTLGGNTDTQYF. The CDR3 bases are TGTGCCTGGACCCTAGGGGGAAACACAGATACGCAGTATTTT.